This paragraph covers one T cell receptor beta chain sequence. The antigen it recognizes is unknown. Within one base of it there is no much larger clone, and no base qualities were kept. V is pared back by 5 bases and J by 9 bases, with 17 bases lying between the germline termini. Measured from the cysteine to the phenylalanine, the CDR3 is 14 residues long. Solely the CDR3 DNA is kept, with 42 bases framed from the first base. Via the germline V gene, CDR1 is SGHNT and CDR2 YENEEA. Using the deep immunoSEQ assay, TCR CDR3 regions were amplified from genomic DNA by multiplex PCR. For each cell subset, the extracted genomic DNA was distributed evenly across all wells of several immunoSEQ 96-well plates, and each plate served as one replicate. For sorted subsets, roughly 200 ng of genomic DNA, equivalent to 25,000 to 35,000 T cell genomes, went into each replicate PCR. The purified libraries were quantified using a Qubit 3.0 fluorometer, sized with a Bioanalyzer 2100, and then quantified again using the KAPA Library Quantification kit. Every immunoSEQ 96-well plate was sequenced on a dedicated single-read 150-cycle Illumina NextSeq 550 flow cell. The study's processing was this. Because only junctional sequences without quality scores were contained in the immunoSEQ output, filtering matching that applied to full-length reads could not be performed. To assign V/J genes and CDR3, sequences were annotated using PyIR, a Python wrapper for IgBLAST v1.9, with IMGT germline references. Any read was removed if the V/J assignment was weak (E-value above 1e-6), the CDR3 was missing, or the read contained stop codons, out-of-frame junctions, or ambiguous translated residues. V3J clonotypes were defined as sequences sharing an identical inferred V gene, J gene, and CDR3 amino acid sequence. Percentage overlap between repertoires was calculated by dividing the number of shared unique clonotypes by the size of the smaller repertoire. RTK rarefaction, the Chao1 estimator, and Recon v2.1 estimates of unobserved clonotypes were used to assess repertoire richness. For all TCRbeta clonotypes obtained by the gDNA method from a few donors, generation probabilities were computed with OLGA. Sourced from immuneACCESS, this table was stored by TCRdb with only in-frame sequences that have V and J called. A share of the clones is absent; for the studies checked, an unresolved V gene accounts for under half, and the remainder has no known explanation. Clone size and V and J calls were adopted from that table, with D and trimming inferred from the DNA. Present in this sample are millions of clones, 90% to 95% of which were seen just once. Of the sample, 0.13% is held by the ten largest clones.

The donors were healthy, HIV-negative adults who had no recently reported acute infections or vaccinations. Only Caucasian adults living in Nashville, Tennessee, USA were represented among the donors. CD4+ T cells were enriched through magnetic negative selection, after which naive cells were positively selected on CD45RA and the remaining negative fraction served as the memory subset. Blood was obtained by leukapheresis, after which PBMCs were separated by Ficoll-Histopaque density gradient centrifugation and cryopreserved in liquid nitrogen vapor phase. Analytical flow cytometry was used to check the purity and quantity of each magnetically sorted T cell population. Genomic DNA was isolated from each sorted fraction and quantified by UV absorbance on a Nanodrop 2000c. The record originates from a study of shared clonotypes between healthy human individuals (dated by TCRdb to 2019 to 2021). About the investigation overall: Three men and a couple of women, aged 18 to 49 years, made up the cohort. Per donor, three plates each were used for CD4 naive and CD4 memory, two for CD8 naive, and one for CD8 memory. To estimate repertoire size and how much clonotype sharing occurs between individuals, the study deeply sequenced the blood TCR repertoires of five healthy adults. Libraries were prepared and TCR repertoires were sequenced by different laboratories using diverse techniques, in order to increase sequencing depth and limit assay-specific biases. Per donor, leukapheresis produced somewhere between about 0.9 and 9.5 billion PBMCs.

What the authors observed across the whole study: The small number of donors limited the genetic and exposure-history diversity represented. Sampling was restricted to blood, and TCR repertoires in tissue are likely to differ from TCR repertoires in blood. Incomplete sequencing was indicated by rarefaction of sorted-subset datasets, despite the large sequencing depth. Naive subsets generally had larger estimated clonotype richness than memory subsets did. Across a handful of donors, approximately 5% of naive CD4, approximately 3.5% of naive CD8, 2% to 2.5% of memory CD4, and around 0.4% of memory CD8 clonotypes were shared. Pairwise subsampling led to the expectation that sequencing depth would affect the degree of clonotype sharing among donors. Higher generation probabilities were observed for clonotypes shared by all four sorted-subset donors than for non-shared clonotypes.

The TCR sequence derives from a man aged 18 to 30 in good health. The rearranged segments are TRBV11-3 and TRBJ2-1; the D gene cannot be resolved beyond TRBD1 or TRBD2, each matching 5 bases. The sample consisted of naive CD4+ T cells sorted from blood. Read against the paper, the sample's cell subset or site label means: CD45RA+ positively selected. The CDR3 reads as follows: CASSREGVAAEQFF. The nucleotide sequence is TGTGCCAGCAGCCGGGAAGGGGTAGCTGCTGAGCAGTTCTTC.